These 8 T cell receptor beta chains were all obtained from the same sample, sequenced in a study of CD8 T cells in ankylosing spondylitis. A single record per CDR3 protein comes from TCRdb applying MiXCR to the 5' RACE reads. The sample holds 200,000 to 300,000 distinct CDR3 sequences, 8% to 9% seen once. The sequenced material came from blood, either unsorted or a sorted T cell fraction (not recorded which). These receptor sequences come from a female donor with ankylosing spondylitis or in good health (not recorded which).

There are many counts of this clonotype. V is TRBV20-1 and J is TRBJ1-1; D not certain. This CDR3 is 15 amino acids long. The germline V gene encodes CDR1 DFQATT and CDR2 SNEGSKA (reference sequence). Between the trimmed V and J ends, which lost 0 bases and 3 bases, there was a span of 14 bases. The CDR3 loop is CSARDVITDHTEAFF. CDR3 nucleotide sequence: TGCAGTGCTAGAGATGTTATAACCGACCACACTGAAGCTTTCTTT.

This clonotype was recorded many times. The rearrangement joins TRBV29-1 to TRBJ2-7, with 7 bases fitting TRBD2. Germline lookup yields CDR1 SQVTM and CDR2 ANQGSEA. The length of the CDR3 is 13 residues. V dropped 5 bases and J dropped 5; count of bases not matched to a gene: 9. This CDR3 reads CSVIGGRLDEQYF. The CDR3 coding sequence is TGCAGCGTTATTGGCGGGAGACTAGACGAGCAGTACTTC.

This clonotype has a count of ten or more. The chain uses TRBV20-1 and TRBJ2-5; the D is unclear. This CDR3 is built from 20 residues. Germline V gives CDR1 DFQATT, CDR2 SNEGSKA (reference sequence). V was shortened by 1 base and J by 5 bases, with 32 bases between the two germline ends. The CDR3 DNA is TGCAGTGCTAGAGTTGGTTGGGCCCCCACCGTAGTCCGGGTTGATGAGACCCAGTACTTC. Amino acid sequence: CSARVGWAPTVVRVDETQYF.

This clonotype has a count of ten or more. The chain links TRBV20-1 to TRBJ2-1, with 8 nucleotides matching TRBD2. The length of the CDR3 is 15 residues. Germline loops: CDR1 DFQATT, CDR2 SNEGSKA (reference sequence). The junction had 11 bases not matched to a gene; V was cut back by 1 base and J by 9 bases. Here the CDR3 reads CSARASGRGAFEQFF. CDR3 bases: TGCAGTGCTAGAGCGAGCGGGCGGGGGGCTTTTGAGCAGTTCTTC.

The gene calls are TRBV6-1 and TRBJ2-3; 10 bases agree with TRBD2. The CDR3 sequence is 15 residues long. V shed 7 bases and J 1 base; nucleotides not matched to a gene: 5. The germline V gene encodes CDR1 MNHNS and CDR2 SASEGT. CDR3 bases: TGTGCCAGCACTCGGGGGACTAGCGGCACAGATACGCAGTATTTT. Its translation: CASTRGTSGTDTQYF.

This clonotype was seen ten or more times. The rearrangement uses TRBV12-3 or TRBV12-4 and TRBJ1-3; no definite D call. V lost 4 bases to trimming and J lost 0 bases, with 7 bases between them. The CDR3 covers 14 residues. The CDR3 nucleotides read TGTGCCAGCAGTTCATACAGCTCTGGAAACACCATATATTTT. Amino acid sequence: CASSSYSSGNTIYF.

CDR3 DNA: TGTGCCAGCAGTACCTGGACAGGAGGGGGGGTGGGCTACACCTTC. Protein product: CASSTWTGGGVGYTF. The chain combines TRBV28 with TRBJ1-2, with 7 bases that match TRBD1. This CDR3 is 15 amino acids long. The V gene's germline CDR1 is MDHEN and CDR2 SYDVKM. J lost 8 bases, V lost 5 bases, and 14 bases had no gene match.

This rearrangement joins TRBV7-2 to TRBJ1-4, with D tentatively TRBD1 (5 bases). With 4 bases removed from V and 3 bases from J, the gap between germline ends came to 12 bases. The V gene's germline CDR1 is SGHTA and CDR2 FQGNSA. This CDR3 region has 15 residues. In nucleotides, the CDR3 is TGTGCCAGCAGCTCCTCCGGGACGGCTAATGAAAAACTGTTTTTT. Translating it yields CASSSSGTANEKLFF.